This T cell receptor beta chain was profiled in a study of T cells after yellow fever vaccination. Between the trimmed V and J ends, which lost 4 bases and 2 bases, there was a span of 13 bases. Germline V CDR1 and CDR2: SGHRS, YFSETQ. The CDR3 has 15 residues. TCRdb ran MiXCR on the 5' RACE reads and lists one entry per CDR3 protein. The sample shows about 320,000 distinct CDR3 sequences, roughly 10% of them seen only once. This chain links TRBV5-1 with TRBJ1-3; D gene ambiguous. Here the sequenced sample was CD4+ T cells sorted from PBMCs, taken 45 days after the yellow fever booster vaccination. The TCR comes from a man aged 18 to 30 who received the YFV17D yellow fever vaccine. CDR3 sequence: CASSGGSVPGNTIYF. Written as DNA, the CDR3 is TGCGCCAGCAGCGGAGGCTCGGTACCTGGAAACACCATATATTTT.